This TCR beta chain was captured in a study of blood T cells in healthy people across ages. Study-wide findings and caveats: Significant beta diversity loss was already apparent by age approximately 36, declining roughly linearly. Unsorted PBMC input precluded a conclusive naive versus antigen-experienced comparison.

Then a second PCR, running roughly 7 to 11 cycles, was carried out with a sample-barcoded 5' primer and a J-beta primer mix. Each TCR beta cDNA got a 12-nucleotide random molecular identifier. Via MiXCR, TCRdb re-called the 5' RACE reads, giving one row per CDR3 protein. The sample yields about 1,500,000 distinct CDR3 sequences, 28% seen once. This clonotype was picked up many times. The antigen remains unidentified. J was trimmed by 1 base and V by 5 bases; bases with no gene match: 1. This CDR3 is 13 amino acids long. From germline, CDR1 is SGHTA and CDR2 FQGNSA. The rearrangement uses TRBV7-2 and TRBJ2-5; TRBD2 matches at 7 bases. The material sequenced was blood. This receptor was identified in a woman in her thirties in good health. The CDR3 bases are TGTGCCAGCAGCACTAGCGTCCAAGAGACCCAGTACTTC. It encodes CASSTSVQETQYF.